The source of this T cell receptor (beta chain) is a study of blood T cell repertoires in COVID-19. Per the germline V gene, CDR1 is SGDLS and CDR2 is YYNGEE. CDR3 length equals 16 residues. Trimming removed 0 bases at V and 2 bases at J, with 12 bases between. Clones were sequenced by immunoSEQ multiplex PCR, and TCRdb holds only the in-frame ones, with some missing. The sample carries about 300,000 clones, 85% to 90% recorded once. Sequencing used PBMCs or T cells enriched from blood (not recorded which). V and J are TRBV9 and TRBJ2-1; D is perhaps TRBD1 (6 bases). The receptor was derived from a woman in her late teens or twenties who had recovered from COVID-19. The CDR3 DNA reads TGTGCCAGCAGCGTAGACAGGGCCGGCGCCTACAATGAGCAGTTCTTC. This sequence encodes CASSVDRAGAYNEQFF.